This record looks at one T cell receptor (beta chain) sequence and its context. Assay used: immunoSEQ multiplex PCR; TCRdb lists only in-frame clones, some missing. The table lists around 140,000 clones, 88% of them singletons. Time point in this sample: baseline pretreatment blood. Sample treatment: 15 Gy SBRT to primary tumor, nephrectomy 4 weeks later. CDR3 size: 13 residues. Germline values: CDR1 LNHDA, CDR2 SQIVND (reference sequence). The V end lost 5 bases, the J end lost 0 bases, and 7 bases lay between the germline ends. This entry belongs to a study of radiation and T cells in renal cell carcinoma.

The material was blood, obtained from a patient whose treatment included radiotherapy and nephrectomy. This sequence originates from a woman aged 70-85 years with renal cell carcinoma. The chain recombines TRBV19 with TRBJ1-2, with a weak D call TRBD1 (5 bases). CDR3 DNA: TGTGCCAGTAGTTCACAGGCTAACTATGGCTACACCTTC. It specifies CASSSQANYGYTF.